The clone carrying this T cell receptor beta chain has a count of ten or more. Its antigen is still unknown. The data were taken from a study of spatial heterogeneity in lung cancer. Study-level points and caveats: The study found ubiquitous expanded tumor TCRs in blood more at resection than follow-up.

Time point noted: sample taken at primary tumor resection. Samples came from roughly 72 TRACERx patients with untreated early-stage lung cancer. Tumor, nontumor lung or frozen PBMC supplied whole RNA that was sequenced unsorted. TCRdb re-derived calls from the 5' RACE reads in MiXCR, one entry per CDR3 protein. The table has 23,000 or so distinct CDR3 sequences, about 4.3% seen once. The germline gives CDR1 KGHSH, CDR2 LQKENI. The CDR3 extends over 14 amino acids. The V gene lost 2 bases and the J gene lost 5 bases, with 10 bases spanning the gap. This clonotype was sampled from a male donor with early-stage non-small cell lung cancer. The chain recombines TRBV18 with TRBJ1-5; possible D gene TRBD1, 5 bases. The source material was PBMCs, sampled at surgery. CDR3 region: CASSPSGTHQPQHF. The DNA of the CDR3 is TGTGCCAGCTCACCATCAGGGACCCATCAGCCCCAGCATTTT.